A selection of T cell receptor beta chains follows, all from one sample in a study of blood T cell repertoires in COVID-19. The protocol was immunoSEQ multiplex PCR, while the TCRdb copy is restricted to in-frame clones and leaves out a portion. The table includes 200,000 to 250,000 clones, about 80% detected once. The material sequenced was PBMCs or T cells enriched from blood (not recorded which). These TCRs come from a man in his sixties who had recovered from COVID-19. Each CDR3 is given with its conserved first and last residue. A D gene is named only where the DNA matches it firmly. Expanded clones are given a class, and other clones once, few, many or no size at all.

clone_size v_call d_call cdr3_aa
few TRBV4-3 - CASSQDLRETQYF
- TRBV2 TRBD1 CASRGQAIYGYTF
few TRBV5-1 TRBD1 CASSLETGVAPYEQYF
- TRBV18 - CASSPREGFSYEQYF
few TRBV2 TRBD1 CASSKSRTGANEQFF
once TRBV19 TRBD2 CASSIRLAERNIQYF
- TRBV2 TRBD1 CASHVTGGAETQYF
- TRBV7-2 - CASSLMIRGDEQYF
- TRBV7-2 TRBD1 CASSTTGTGEETQYF
- TRBV6-5 TRBD1 CATFPRTGANYGYTF
- TRBV29-1 - CSVLDTSYEQYF
once TRBV5-1 - CASSLAYGDYGYTF
- TRBV9 - CASSPSISGNTEAFF
- TRBV7-2 TRBD1 CASSVDRGLNEKLFF
- TRBV4-3 TRBD1 CASSQAGTGGRYNEQFF
once TRBV11-3 - CASSLGRNTGELFF
- TRBV7-2 TRBD1 CASSLADRARGYTF